This T cell receptor (beta chain) was retrieved from a study of T cells in Graves' hyperthyroidism and ophthalmopathy. About the research overall: Initial diagnosis, before any treatment, was when peripheral blood was collected.

Looked up from germline, CDR1 is MNHEY and CDR2 is SMNVEV (reference sequence). V lost 4 bases to trimming and J lost 9 bases; unmatched junction nucleotides: 10. CDR3 length: 15 residues. Patients affected by ophthalmopathy presented a Clinical Activity Score of at least 3, a NOSPECS grade of at least 4, and disease duration below 3 months. Diagnoses were established using clinical symptoms, serum thyroxine and TRAb, thyroid ultrasound and orbital computed tomography. PBMCs were collected from an approximately 9.3 ml volume of fresh peripheral blood. There were TCR beta CDR3 regions amplified from RNA transcripts. TCR CDR3 underwent first-round RT-PCR with the HTBI primer set. TCRdb re-called the multiplex PCR reads through MiXCR, storing one row per CDR3 protein. The sample shows about 640,000 distinct CDR3 sequences, about 20% of them seen only once. This clonotype occurred once.

The chain combines TRBV27 with TRBJ2-5; 11 bases line up with TRBD1. The source of this sequence is a young man with Graves' ophthalmopathy. Source material: blood. The chain's CDR3 is CASSSGWDRGKAQYF. In DNA, the CDR3 is TGTGCCAGCAGTTCTGGATGGGACAGGGGGAAGGCCCAGTACTTC.